The TCR beta chain under discussion was sequenced for a study of vaccination effects on CD4 cells after COVID-19. The wider study: Expansion with viral peptide pools was applied to antigen-specific CD4+ T cells by the ViraFEST assay prior to sequencing.

Per the germline V gene, CDR1 is LGHNA and CDR2 is YNFKEQ. Trimming shortened V by 0 bases and J by 7 bases, and 12 bases separated the two germline ends. The CDR3 is 15 residues long. General observations from the study: The authors studied few convalescent patients and collected no early post-infection timepoints.

Scientists isolated CD4+ T cells after a roughly 9-day culture period ended. As their vaccination, participants received two doses of either BNT162b2 or mRNA-1273. Nucleocapsid antibodies stayed negative before and after vaccination, showing no earlier SARS-CoV-2 infection. This table comes from immunoSEQ multiplex PCR, and its TCRdb copy is limited to in-frame clones, with some not included. The sample lists 50,000 to 70,000 clones; under 80% were seen once. As regards this clone: The antigen is unknown.

The rearrangement joins TRBV4-2 to TRBJ1-4; D unclear. The TCR was taken from a human donor who received a COVID-19 vaccine. The specimen comprised CD4+ T cells from PBMCs cultured without peptide, sampled after COVID-19 vaccination. The CDR3 DNA sequence: TGTGCCAGCAGCCAAGAGGCGTCAGACGGTGAAAAACTGTTTTTT. Its translation is CASSQEASDGEKLFF.